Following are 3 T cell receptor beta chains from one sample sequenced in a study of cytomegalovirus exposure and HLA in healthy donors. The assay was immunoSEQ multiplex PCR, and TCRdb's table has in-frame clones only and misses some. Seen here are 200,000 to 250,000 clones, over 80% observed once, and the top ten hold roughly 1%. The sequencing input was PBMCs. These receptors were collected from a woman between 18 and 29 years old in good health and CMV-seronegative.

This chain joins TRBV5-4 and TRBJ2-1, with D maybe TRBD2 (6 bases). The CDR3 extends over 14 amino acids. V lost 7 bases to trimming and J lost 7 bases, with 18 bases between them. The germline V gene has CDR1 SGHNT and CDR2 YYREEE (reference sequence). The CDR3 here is CASALGGILNEQFF. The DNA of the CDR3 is TGTGCCAGCGCCCTTGGGGGGATCCTGAATGAGCAGTTCTTC.

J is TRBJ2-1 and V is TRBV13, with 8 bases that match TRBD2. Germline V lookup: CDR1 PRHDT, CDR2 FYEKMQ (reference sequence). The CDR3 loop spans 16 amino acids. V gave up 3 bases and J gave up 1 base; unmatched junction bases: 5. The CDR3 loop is CASSFRTSRSYNEQFF. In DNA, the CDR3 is TGTGCCAGCAGCTTTAGGACTAGCAGGTCCTACAATGAGCAGTTCTTC.

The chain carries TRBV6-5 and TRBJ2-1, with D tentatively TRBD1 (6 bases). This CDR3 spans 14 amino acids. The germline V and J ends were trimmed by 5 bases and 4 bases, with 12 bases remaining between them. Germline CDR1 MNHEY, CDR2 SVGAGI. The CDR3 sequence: CASSPRTVYNEQFF. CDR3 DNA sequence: TGTGCCAGCAGTCCGCGGACAGTTTACAATGAGCAGTTCTTC.